This T cell receptor beta chain was sequenced during a study of blood T cell repertoires in COVID-19. About the research overall: Acute-phase and convalescent COVID-19 samples originated in the United States, Italy and Spain. PBMCs, B-cell-depleted T cells, or T cells provided the cDNA or gDNA that made up the material.

Authors' methods: The assay estimated nucleated cells by amplifying reference gene primers. Generated by immunoSEQ multiplex PCR, the TCRdb table keeps only in-frame clones and is missing some. D and trimming come from the DNA, and the V and J calls and clone size come from that table. The data hold roughly 100,000 clones, with roughly 79% observed a single time. V was shortened by 6 bases and J by 1 base, with 16 bases between the two germline ends. The CDR3 loop spans 15 amino acids. From germline, CDR1 is SNHLY and CDR2 FYNNEI. V usage is TRBV2 and J usage is TRBJ2-7, with a possible D match to TRBD1 (5 bases). The sequenced sample consisted of peripheral blood. The origin of this receptor is a woman aged 70 to 79 with acute or convalescent COVID-19. Here the CDR3 reads CASRIDSGPSYEQYF. In DNA form, the CDR3 reads TGTGCCAGCAGGATCGACAGTGGCCCATCCTACGAGCAGTACTTC. The full variable domain, rest sourced from reference TRBV2 and TRBJ2-7, is EPEVTQTPSHQVTQMGQEVILRCVPISNHLYFYWYRQILGQKVEFLVSFYNNEISEKSEIFDDQFSVERPDGSNFTLKIRSTKLEDSAMYFCASRIDSGPSYEQYFGPGTRLTVT.